The 16 T cell receptor beta chains in this list originate from one sample, sequenced in a study of siplizumab effects on memory and regulatory T cells (dated by TCRdb to between 2019 and 2020). The library was prepared using the immunoSEQ multiplex PCR assay. Imported from immuneACCESS, the table was reduced by TCRdb to in-frame sequences with V and J called. These copies leave out some clones; in studies compared against another copy, an unresolved V gene accounts for under half, and the cause of the remainder is not known. This sample gives around 99,000 clones in total; about 90% of them show up just once. About 0.75% of the sample comes from the top ten. Sequenced sample: Tregs sorted from blood. These receptors originate from a human donor in good health.

The CDR3 region is CASSQDQGLGWDEQFF. In DNA, the CDR3 is TGCGCCAGCAGCCAAGATCAGGGCCTAGGCTGGGATGAGCAGTTCTTC. This chain uses TRBV4-1 with TRBJ2-1; D might be TRBD1 (5 bases). The CDR3 is 16 residues long. V lost 0 bases and J 8 bases, leaving 17 bases between the germline ends. CDR1 is MGHRA and CDR2 is YSYEKL in the germline V gene.

This clone was found once. This chain connects TRBV11-2 to TRBJ2-7; 7 bases line up with TRBD1. V gave up 2 bases and J gave up 4 bases; unmatched junction bases: 2. The CDR3 has 13 residues. In germline, CDR1 is SGHAT, CDR2 FQNNGV. The CDR3 region has the DNA TGTGCCAGCAGCTTAACGGACAGGTACGAGCAGTACTTC. Translation gives CASSLTDRYEQYF.

This chain joins TRBV10-3 and TRBJ1-1; possibly TRBD1 for D (6 bases). Germline V lookup: CDR1 ENHRY, CDR2 SYGVKD. V gave up 8 bases and J gave up 7 bases, with 17 bases separating them. This CDR3 has 13 amino acids. CDR3 nucleotide sequence: TGTGCCATCTTCGACAGGCTCGGTGGTGAAGCTTTCTTT. This encodes CAIFDRLGGEAFF.

The chain is built from TRBV28 and TRBJ1-2; D possibly corresponds to TRBD1 (5 bases). This CDR3 region has 14 residues. V lost 4 bases, J lost 4 bases, and 13 bases lay in between. Germline V CDR1 and CDR2: MDHEN, SYDVKM. This chain's CDR3 is CASSWGIGVYGYTF. The CDR3 nucleotides read TGTGCCAGCAGTTGGGGGATCGGGGTCTATGGCTACACCTTC.

This chain joins TRBV5-6 and TRBJ1-1; 7 bases agree with TRBD1. The trim removed 2 bases at V and 9 bases at J, leaving 7 bases unmatched. From germline, CDR1 is SGHDT and CDR2 YYEEEE. CDR3 length equals 13 residues. For the CDR3, the DNA is TGTGCCAGCAGCTTTACAGGGGTGTCGAAAGCTTTCTTT. Residues: CASSFTGVSKAFF.

The rearrangement uses TRBV29-1 and TRBJ2-5; 8 bases fit TRBD1. This CDR3 has 15 amino acids. CDR1 and CDR2 (germline): SQVTM, ANQGSEA. Germline trimming cut 6 bases from V and 4 bases from J; bases unmatched to any gene: 13. The CDR3 sequence is CSVGSKTGARETQYF. The CDR3 nucleotides are TGCAGCGTCGGAAGCAAGACAGGGGCGAGAGAGACCCAGTACTTC.

V is TRBV9 and J is TRBJ2-3; tentatively, D is TRBD2 (6 bases). Germline lookup yields CDR1 SGDLS and CDR2 YYNGEE. CDR3 length: 11 residues. The V gene lost 6 bases and the J gene lost 7 bases, with 9 bases spanning the gap. Here the CDR3 reads CASTGGNTQYF. For the CDR3, the DNA is TGTGCCAGCACCGGAGGGAATACGCAGTATTTT. Supplemented by reference TRBV9 and TRBJ2-3, the full variable domain reads DSGVTQTPKHLITATGQRVTLRCSPRSGDLSVYWYQQSLDQGLQFLIQYYNGEERAKGNILERFSAQQFPDLHSELNLSSLELGDSALYFCASTGGNTQYFGPGTRLTVL.

This chain uses TRBV19 with TRBJ1-1; TRBD1 is a possible D gene (5 bases). The CDR3 runs to 15 residues. CDR1 and CDR2 from the germline V gene are LNHDA and SQIVND (reference sequence). Trimming stripped 8 bases from V and 0 bases from J, with 16 bases between. The CDR3 protein is CASSRKGTLNTEAFF. For the CDR3, the DNA is TGTGCCAGTTCCCGGAAGGGGACTTTGAACACTGAAGCTTTCTTT.

This chain connects TRBV30 to TRBJ2-7, with D perhaps matching TRBD1 (6 bases). The CDR3 is made up of 12 amino acids. Germline assignment: CDR1 GTSNPN and CDR2 SVGIG (reference sequence). The V end lost 0 bases, the J end lost 5 bases, and 8 bases lay between the germline ends. The CDR3 loop reads CAWSVEGDEQYF. CDR3 nucleotides: TGTGCCTGGAGTGTCGAGGGGGACGAGCAGTACTTC.

The chain employs TRBV6-5 and TRBJ2-6; D may match TRBD1 or TRBD2 (6 bases each). Germline CDR1 is MNHEY and CDR2 is SVGAGI. V was shortened by 3 bases and J by 2 bases, with 11 bases between the two germline ends. The CDR3 is made up of 16 amino acids. The CDR3 DNA is TGTGCCAGCAGTTATCTGGGGGGCACTGGGGCCAACGTCCTGACTTTC. Protein sequence: CASSYLGGTGANVLTF.

The chain is built from TRBV15 and TRBJ1-5; a weak D match, TRBD1 (5 bases). Germline CDR1 and CDR2: LNHNV and YYDKDF (reference sequence). The CDR3 consists of 15 residues. Trimming shortened V by 3 bases and J by 7 bases, and 16 bases separated the two germline ends. CDR3 sequence reads: CATSREWGSEQPQHF. The DNA of the CDR3 is TGTGCCACCAGCAGGGAATGGGGCAGCGAACAGCCCCAGCATTTT.

The chain employs TRBV5-5 and TRBJ2-7; TRBD2 aligns across 13 bases. After removal of 4 bases from V and 4 bases from J, the junction contained 14 bases not matched to a gene. From germline, CDR1 is SGHKS and CDR2 YYEKEE (reference sequence). This CDR3 has 18 amino acids. CDR3 sequence reads: CASSREGSLAGGKYEQYF. The CDR3 bases are TGTGCCAGCAGCCGCGAGGGTTCACTAGCGGGAGGGAAGTACGAGCAGTACTTC.

The chain is built from TRBV9 and TRBJ2-1; D gene unclear. Trimming removed 0 bases from V and 3 bases from J, with 1 base in between. CDR1 and CDR2 from the germline V gene are SGDLS and YYNGEE. The CDR3 covers 12 residues. CDR3 in amino acids: CASSVDYNEQFF. The CDR3, as DNA: TGTGCCAGCAGCGTAGACTACAATGAGCAGTTCTTC.

This chain connects TRBV6-6 to TRBJ1-2; TRBD1 is a possible D gene (5 bases). Between the trimmed V and J ends, which lost 0 bases and 8 bases, there was a span of 13 bases. This CDR3 comprises 14 residues. The germline gives CDR1 MNHNY, CDR2 SVGAGI (reference sequence). CDR3 DNA: TGTGCCAGCAGTTACTCGGGACCCACGGACGGCTACACCTTC. This encodes CASSYSGPTDGYTF.

The V gene is TRBV15, the J gene TRBJ2-1; 7 bases fit TRBD1. Germline V gene lookup returns CDR1 LNHNV and CDR2 YYDKDF (reference sequence). This CDR3 has 15 amino acids. V shed 0 bases, J shed 7 bases, and the junction held 6 bases outside the gene matches. The CDR3 loop is CATSRDRTQGNEQFF. DNA of the CDR3: TGTGCCACCAGCAGAGATCGCACACAGGGGAATGAGCAGTTCTTC.

V usage is TRBV7-9 and J usage is TRBJ1-1; the match to TRBD1 covers 8 bases. Germline-derived CDR1 and CDR2 are SEHNR and FQNEAQ (reference sequence). The CDR3 sequence is 15 residues long. With 5 bases clipped from V and 2 bases from J, the junction kept 7 bases outside the gene matches. The CDR3 nucleotides read TGTGCCAGCAGCCCTTACAGGGGGGGTAACACTGAAGCTTTCTTT. It yields the protein CASSPYRGGNTEAFF.